The 32 T cell receptor beta chains reported below all come from one sample, sequenced in a study of blood T cell repertoires in COVID-19. Clones were sequenced by immunoSEQ multiplex PCR, and TCRdb holds only the in-frame ones, with some missing. The repertoire holds around 70,000 clones, with approximately 82% as singletons. Sequencing input: peripheral blood. All receptors derive from a man in his 60s with acute or convalescent COVID-19.

The V call is TRBV4-3, the J call TRBJ2-3; TRBD2 agrees at 13 bases. With 4 bases clipped from V and 6 bases from J, the junction kept 4 bases outside the gene matches. CDR1 and CDR2 (germline): LGHNA, YSLEER. The CDR3 runs to 15 residues. The CDR3 reads CASSPRTSGGDTQYF. The CDR3 DNA sequence: TGCGCCAGCAGCCCCCGGACTAGCGGGGGTGATACGCAGTATTTT.

This clone was found once. The gene calls are TRBV5-4 and TRBJ1-1; 9 nucleotides agree with TRBD1. J lost 0 bases, V lost 4 bases, and 7 bases had no gene match. CDR1 and CDR2 from the germline V gene are SGHNT and YYREEE (reference sequence). CDR3 size: 16 residues. CDR3 protein: CASSDAGTGLNTEAFF. The CDR3 DNA is TGTGCCAGCAGCGACGCAGGGACAGGGCTGAACACTGAAGCTTTCTTT.

This clone was seen only once. J is TRBJ2-4 and V is TRBV9; TRBD2 aligns across 10 bases. Germline trimming cut 0 bases from V and 2 bases from J; bases unmatched to any gene: 5. Germline V gene data show CDR1 as SGDLS and CDR2 as YYNGEE. The length of the CDR3 is 17 residues. CDR3 in amino acids: CASSVDPAGGTKNIQYF. CDR3 bases: TGTGCCAGCAGCGTAGATCCAGCGGGGGGGACCAAAAACATTCAGTACTTC.

This clone was seen a handful of times. This chain joins TRBV24-1 and TRBJ1-5; unclear D gene. The CDR3 is 14 residues long. The germline CDR1 and CDR2 sequences are KGHDR and SFDVKD. The ends were cut back, 9 bases at V and 1 base at J, with 12 bases in the middle. CDR3 amino acids: CATGSEDSNQPQHF. The DNA of the CDR3 is TGTGCCACCGGGAGTGAGGACAGCAATCAGCCCCAGCATTTT.

CDR3 region: CASSTPSTDTQYF. The DNA for the CDR3 is TGTGCCAGCAGCACTCCGAGCACAGATACGCAGTATTTT. This chain joins TRBV7-2 and TRBJ2-3, with D unresolved. The V gene's germline CDR1 is SGHTA and CDR2 FQGNSA. The V end was cut by 5 bases, the J end by 0 bases, with 6 bases between. The CDR3 has 13 residues.

The chain couples TRBV5-8 to TRBJ1-2, with 12 bases matching TRBD1. This CDR3 contains 17 residues. Germline loops: CDR1 SGHTS, CDR2 YDEGEE. Trimming at V came to 4 bases and at J to 8 bases, leaving 15 bases not matched to a gene. The DNA of the CDR3 is TGTGCCAGCAGCCCCGTCCCGGGACAGGGGGCGGGGATGGGCTACACCTTC. Protein sequence: CASSPVPGQGAGMGYTF.

The chain links TRBV30 to TRBJ2-5; 8 bases fit TRBD1. The CDR3 covers 16 residues. CDR1 is GTSNPN and CDR2 is SVGIG in the germline V gene (reference sequence). Unmatched junction bases numbered 13, after V lost 6 bases and J lost 1 base. Written as DNA, the CDR3 is TGTGCCTGCAGCGAAGGGGACAGGAGAATCCAAGAGACCCAGTACTTC. Translating gives CACSEGDRRIQETQYF.

This chain links TRBV7-2 with TRBJ2-7, with TRBD2 identical over 8 bases. V was pared by 1 base and J by 1 base, with 9 bases of the junction left unmatched. This CDR3 contains 17 residues. Per germline, CDR1 SGHTA and CDR2 FQGNSA. CDR3 residues: CASSLVGTRERSYEQYV. For the CDR3, the DNA is TGTGCCAGCAGCTTAGTAGGGACTAGAGAGAGGTCCTACGAGCAGTACGTC.

This clone was observed a single time. The chain joins TRBV23-1 to TRBJ1-2, with no clear D. TRBV23-1 is treated as an ORF (open reading frame) with a function not yet certain. V gave up 0 bases and J gave up 4 bases, with 9 bases separating them. The CDR3 totals 14 residues. For the CDR3, the DNA is TGCGCCAGCAGTCAATCAGAACCGGGCTATGGCTACACCTTC. It is translated as CASSQSEPGYGYTF.

This clone was recorded once. V gene TRBV19 combines with J gene TRBJ2-1; perhaps TRBD2 as D (5 bases). The CDR3 is 15 residues long. CDR1 and CDR2 (germline): LNHDA, SQIVND (reference sequence). The germline V and J ends were trimmed by 4 bases and 0 bases, with 10 bases remaining between them. The CDR3 DNA is TGTGCCAGTAGTAGCGGGTCGAGCTCCTACAATGAGCAGTTCTTC. As protein: CASSSGSSSYNEQFF.

The chain's CDR3 is CASSASLARPEAFF. The CDR3 bases are TGCGCCAGCAGCGCCTCACTTGCGCGCCCTGAAGCTTTCTTT. V gene TRBV4-3 combines with J gene TRBJ1-1; no clear D. CDR3 length: 14 residues. The ends were cut back, 5 bases at V and 6 bases at J, with 16 bases in the middle. From germline, CDR1 is LGHNA and CDR2 YSLEER.

The chain has TRBV30 and TRBJ1-2, with D unclear. This CDR3 has 12 residues. V was cut by 0 bases and J by 8 bases, with 10 bases left in between. Germline V lookup: CDR1 GTSNPN, CDR2 SVGIG (reference sequence). CDR3 DNA sequence: TGTGCCTGGAGTGTTGAGGGCGGGGGCTACACCTTC. Residues: CAWSVEGGGYTF.

The V gene is TRBV6-5, the J gene TRBJ1-1; 11 bases are a match to TRBD1. V shed 7 bases and J 4 bases; nucleotides not matched to a gene: 8. Germline values: CDR1 MNHEY, CDR2 SVGAGI. CDR3 length: 15 residues. Written as DNA, the CDR3 is TGTGCCAGCACCACCCTGGGGACAGGGGGCACTGAAGCTTTCTTT. Amino acid sequence: CASTTLGTGGTEAFF.

The sample holds a few counts of this clone. The gene calls are TRBV7-9 and TRBJ1-6; possible D gene TRBD1, 5 bases. Germline lookup yields CDR1 SEHNR and CDR2 FQNEAQ (reference sequence). CDR3 length equals 18 residues. Trimming shortened V by 5 bases and J by 0 bases, and 17 bases separated the two germline ends. The CDR3 DNA reads TGTGCCAGCAGCGCGACGGGGGTTTCGAGCTCCTATAATTCACCCCTCCACTTT. This encodes CASSATGVSSSYNSPLHF.

This chain links TRBV7-8 with TRBJ1-6; tentatively, D is TRBD1 (6 bases). Trimming stripped 1 base from V and 7 bases from J, with 20 bases between. The germline gives CDR1 SGHVS, CDR2 FQNEAQ. There are 18 residues in the CDR3. The CDR3 loop is CASSLVGGGGAKNSPLHF. CDR3 bases: TGTGCCAGCAGCTTAGTGGGCGGAGGGGGGGCGAAGAATTCACCCCTCCACTTT.

V and J are TRBV5-1 and TRBJ2-2; the D gene is possibly TRBD1 (5 bases). V dropped 2 bases and J dropped 5 bases, with 10 bases sitting between them. The CDR3 spans 14 residues. Per the germline V gene, CDR1 is SGHRS and CDR2 is YFSETQ. The CDR3, as DNA: TGCGCCAGCAGCTTCTACCGACAGACCGGGGAGCTGTTTTTT. It is translated as CASSFYRQTGELFF.

The J gene is TRBJ2-3, the V gene TRBV4-3; D remains ambiguous. Per germline, CDR1 LGHNA and CDR2 YSLEER. This CDR3 spans 15 amino acids. The germline V and J ends were trimmed by 4 bases and 3 bases, with 14 bases remaining between them. CDR3 in amino acids: CASSRGKAGTDTQYF. The CDR3 region has the DNA TGCGCCAGCAGCCGCGGCAAAGCTGGGACAGATACGCAGTATTTT.

J is TRBJ2-5 and V is TRBV24-1, with D maybe TRBD1 (6 bases). The V and J ends lost 7 bases and 0 bases respectively, with 14 bases between them. CDR3 length equals 15 residues. Germline CDR1 and CDR2: KGHDR and SFDVKD. The DNA for the CDR3 is TGTGCCACCAGCAACCGACAGGTAAACCAAGAGACCCAGTACTTC. Its protein product is CATSNRQVNQETQYF.

The chain combines TRBV6-6 with TRBJ2-7, with 8 bases fitting TRBD2. Germline CDR1 and CDR2: MNHNY and SVGAGI (reference sequence). The CDR3 consists of 14 residues. The J segment lost 4 bases and the V segment lost 4 bases, leaving 6 bases of the junction unmatched. The CDR3 here is CASSWRGAFYEQYV. CDR3 bases: TGTGCCAGCAGTTGGCGGGGGGCTTTTTACGAGCAGTACGTC.

The chain carries TRBV11-2 and TRBJ1-3, with D uncertain. Germline V CDR1 and CDR2: SGHAT, FQNNGV. V lost 5 bases and J lost 0, with 11 bases in between. CDR3 size: 15 residues. CDR3 loop: CASSHTVSSGNTIYF. Here the CDR3 DNA reads TGTGCCAGCAGCCATACAGTCAGCTCTGGAAACACCATATATTTT.

The V and J genes are TRBV11-3 and TRBJ2-5; TRBD2 is a possible D gene (5 bases). Germline V gene sequence: CDR1 SGHNT, CDR2 YENEEA. This CDR3 spans 15 amino acids. V was pared by 0 bases and J by 7 bases, with 15 bases between. For the CDR3, the DNA is TGTGCCAGCAGCTTAGAGCCGACACTCCGGGGGACCCAGTACTTC. Protein: CASSLEPTLRGTQYF.

CDR3 protein: CASSLSRGVNTEAFF. In nucleotides, the CDR3 is TGTGCCAGCAGTCTTTCCCGGGGGGTGAACACTGAAGCTTTCTTT. The rearrangement uses TRBV2 and TRBJ1-1; D possibly corresponds to TRBD1 (5 bases). V was cut by 5 bases and J by 0 bases, with 13 bases left in between. CDR1 and CDR2 (germline): SNHLY, FYNNEI. This CDR3 spans 15 amino acids. Variable domain in full (rest from reference TRBV2 and TRBJ1-1): EPEVTQTPSHQVTQMGQEVILRCVPISNHLYFYWYRQILGQKVEFLVSFYNNEISEKSEIFDDQFSVERPDGSNFTLKIRSTKLEDSAMYFCASSLSRGVNTEAFFGQGTRLTVV.

The CDR3 region is CASSFSGERTDTQYF. The CDR3 DNA is TGTGCCAGCAGCTTTAGCGGGGAGCGCACAGATACGCAGTATTTT. V is TRBV5-4 and J is TRBJ2-3, with 8 positions matching TRBD2. V lost 2 bases, J lost 1 base, and 3 bases stayed unmatched. Looked up from germline, CDR1 is SGHNT and CDR2 is YYREEE (reference sequence). The CDR3 covers 15 residues.

The rearrangement joins TRBV19 to TRBJ1-1; no reliable D call. Germline CDR1 is LNHDA and CDR2 is SQIVND (reference sequence). The CDR3 covers 14 residues. The V end lost 1 base, the J end lost 0 bases, and 6 bases lay between the germline ends. This chain's CDR3 is CASSIGGLNTEAFF. The CDR3 region has the DNA TGTGCCAGTAGTATAGGAGGGTTGAACACTGAAGCTTTCTTT.

Only a few counts were recorded for this clone. This rearrangement joins TRBV3-1 (or the pseudogene TRBV3-2) to TRBJ1-2; 8 nucleotides match TRBD1. This CDR3 has 13 residues. Losses at the gene ends were 1 base for V and 7 bases for J; bases not matched to a gene: 2. Germline V CDR1 and CDR2: LGHDT, YNNKEL (reference sequence). The CDR3 is CASSQGQGSGYTF. The CDR3 nucleotides read TGTGCCAGCAGCCAAGGACAGGGGTCTGGCTACACCTTC.

This chain links TRBV11-3 with TRBJ1-3; 7 nucleotides match TRBD1. Germline CDR1 is SGHNT and CDR2 is YENEEA. The V gene end was trimmed by 4 bases and the J gene end by 3 bases; junction bases not matched to a gene: 3. CDR3 size: 14 residues. CDR3 residues: CASSSTGIGNTIYF. The CDR3 DNA follows: TGTGCCAGCAGCTCGACAGGGATTGGAAACACCATATATTTT.

The chain recombines TRBV4-1 with TRBJ1-2; TRBD1 matches 7 bases. This CDR3 comprises 15 residues. Trimming at V came to 2 bases and at J to 4 bases, leaving 7 bases not matched to a gene. Germline V gene lookup returns CDR1 MGHRA and CDR2 YSYEKL. The CDR3 DNA reads as TGCGCCAGCAGCCAATTGCAGGGGGGAGGCTATGGCTACACCTTC. Protein: CASSQLQGGGYGYTF.

The V gene is TRBV30, the J gene TRBJ1-6, with a possible D match to TRBD1 (6 bases). CDR1 GTSNPN and CDR2 SVGIG come from the germline V gene (reference sequence). The CDR3 runs 12 residues. Trimming pared 5 bases from V and 7 bases from J, leaving 9 bases between. The chain's CDR3 is CAWRTDNSPLHF. The CDR3 DNA is TGTGCCTGGCGGACAGACAATTCACCCCTCCACTTT.

The chain carries TRBV5-1 and TRBJ1-4; TRBD1 aligns across 7 bases. The CDR3 runs to 15 residues. V shed 4 bases and J 3 bases; nucleotides not matched to a gene: 6. Germline V gene data show CDR1 as SGHRS and CDR2 as YFSETQ. The CDR3 nucleotides read TGCGCCAGCAGCCTAACAGGGGTGGCTAATGAAAAACTGTTTTTT. Translating gives CASSLTGVANEKLFF. Supplemented by reference TRBV5-1 and TRBJ1-4, the full variable domain reads KAGVTQTPRYLIKTRGQQVTLSCSPISGHRSVSWYQQTPGQGLQFLFEYFSETQRNKGNFPGRFSGRQFSNSRSEMNVSTLELGDSALYLCASSLTGVANEKLFFGSGTQLSVL.

The chain carries TRBV21-1 and TRBJ2-3; the table gives TRBD2 as D, unverified against the DNA. TRBV21-1 is an annotated pseudogene. This CDR3 comprises 14 residues. The CDR3 nucleotides read TGTGCCAGCAGCTTACTAGTTGGATCAGATACGCAGTATTTT. This translates into CASSLLVGSDTQYF.

The gene calls are TRBV10-3 and TRBJ2-7; no clear D gene. The CDR3 runs to 14 residues. The V gene's germline CDR1 is ENHRY and CDR2 SYGVKD. With 0 bases removed from V and 3 bases from J, the gap between germline ends came to 9 bases. CDR3 nucleotides: TGTGCCATCAGTGAGTCAGGTGCGGACTACGAGCAGTACTTC. Residues: CAISESGADYEQYF.

This clone came up a few times. The chain combines TRBV2 with TRBJ1-5, with D hard to call. The CDR3 consists of 14 residues. V lost 8 bases and J 0 bases, leaving 11 bases between the germline ends. Germline CDR1 is SNHLY and CDR2 is FYNNEI. In DNA form, the CDR3 reads TGTGCCAGCCGTGCTGAGCGTAGCAATCAGCCCCAGCATTTT. This sequence encodes CASRAERSNQPQHF.